This is a list of T cell receptor beta chains from one sample in a study of T cell repertoires in ileal Crohn's disease. Sequenced by immunoSEQ multiplex PCR; TCRdb stores in-frame clones only, minus some. The top ten hold 3.5% to 5% of the sample, which has 9,500 to 15,000 clones, around three quarters seen once. Source material: ileal tissue. Receptors were obtained from an adult with Crohn's disease. CDR3s include the opening cysteine and the closing phenylalanine or tryptophan. Fields, in order: D gene, V gene, clone size, J gene, CDR3 protein, CDR3 DNA. D genes are given only for firm matches. Rows give clone size only sometimes, using once, few, many, or a class for an expanded clone.

TRBD1	TRBV2	.	TRBJ2-7	CASSEAGQAPKQYF	TGTGCCAGCAGTGAAGCGGGACAGGCGCCCAAGCAGTACTTC
.	TRBV6-5	.	TRBJ2-7	CASSYLLTGTYEQYF	TGTGCCAGCAGTTACCTGTTGACAGGTACCTACGAGCAGTACTTC
TRBD2	TRBV2	.	TRBJ2-3	CATRLAGNTDTQYF	TGTGCCACCCGACTAGCGGGGAATACAGATACGCAGTATTTT
TRBD1	TRBV19	few	TRBJ1-5	CASSFRQGADNQPQHF	TGTGCCAGTAGCTTCCGACAGGGGGCTGACAATCAGCCCCAGCATTTT
TRBD2	TRBV7-8	.	TRBJ2-5	CASSLFLLAGAYF	TGTGCCAGCAGCTTATTCTTACTAGCGGGGGCCTACTTC
TRBD2	TRBV6-5	few	TRBJ2-7	CASWGLAASYEQYF	TGTGCCAGTTGGGGACTAGCGGCTTCCTACGAGCAGTACTTC
.	TRBV11-3	few	TRBJ2-2	CASSPGGGAHTGELFF	TGTGCCAGCAGCCCCGGCGGCGGGGCTCACACCGGGGAGCTGTTTTTT
.	TRBV28	.	TRBJ1-1	CASSSLLSGEGGTEAFF	TGTGCCAGCAGTTCCCTATTATCAGGGGAGGGAGGCACTGAAGCTTTCTTT
TRBD1	TRBV5-1	.	TRBJ1-5	CASKLRTGGDQPQHF	TGCGCGAGCAAGCTTAGGACAGGGGGGGATCAGCCCCAGCATTTT
TRBD1	TRBV27	.	TRBJ1-2	CASSLYGRGSLGYTF	TGTGCCAGCAGTTTATACGGCAGGGGGTCTTTGGGCTACACCTTC
TRBD1	TRBV7-9	.	TRBJ1-5	CASSLGDRGSNQPQHF	TGTGCCAGCAGCTTAGGGGACAGGGGTAGCAATCAGCCCCAGCATTTT
TRBD1	TRBV18	.	TRBJ2-7	CASSPMTGGIDEQYF	TGTGCCAGCTCACCGATGACAGGGGGTATCGACGAGCAGTACTTC
TRBD2	TRBV27	.	TRBJ2-3	CASSSISGRAADTQYF	TGTGCCAGCAGTTCAATTAGCGGGAGGGCCGCAGATACGCAGTATTTT
TRBD2	TRBV2	.	TRBJ2-7	CASRPTLGLAGGNEQYF	TGTGCCAGCAGGCCCACCCTCGGACTAGCGGGGGGGAACGAGCAGTACTTC
.	TRBV18	few	TRBJ1-5	CASSYGTQTSNQPQHF	TGTGCCAGCTCGTATGGGACACAGACTAGCAATCAGCCCCAGCATTTT
TRBD1	TRBV9	.	TRBJ2-3	CASSVSTGGGTDTQYF	TGTGCCAGCAGCGTTTCAACAGGGGGCGGCACAGATACGCAGTATTTT
.	TRBV5-1	.	TRBJ2-3	CASRVGSTDTQYF	TGCGCCAGCAGGGTGGGCAGCACAGATACGCAGTATTTT
.	TRBV5-6	.	TRBJ1-1	CASSLQGGPEAFF	TGTGCCAGCAGCTTGCAGGGTGGACCTGAAGCTTTCTTT
TRBD2	TRBV7-2	few	TRBJ2-7	CASSLVAREPYEQYF	TGTGCCAGCAGCTTAGTAGCGCGGGAGCCCTACGAGCAGTACTTC
.	TRBV25-1	few	TRBJ1-2	CASSGPTEANYGYTF	TGTGCCAGCAGTGGCCCGACAGAAGCTAACTATGGCTACACCTTC
.	TRBV29-1	.	TRBJ1-3	CSVQASSGNTIYF	TGCAGCGTCCAGGCAAGCTCTGGAAACACCATATATTTT
.	TRBV18	.	TRBJ1-2	CASSAEAGLGYTF	TGTGCCAGCTCAGCTGAGGCGGGGCTTGGCTACACCTTC
TRBD1	TRBV5-4	.	TRBJ1-1	CASSARDRDVEAFF	TGTGCCAGCAGCGCCCGGGACAGGGATGTTGAAGCTTTCTTT
.	TRBV5-4	.	TRBJ2-7	CASSFGTGFSYEQYF	TGTGCCAGCAGCTTTGGTACCGGTTTCTCCTACGAGCAGTACTTC
.	TRBV28	.	TRBJ2-1	CASNDRSISYNEQFF	TGTGCCAGCAACGACAGGTCAATCTCCTACAATGAGCAGTTCTTC
TRBD2	TRBV4-2	.	TRBJ2-1	CASSQEPSGTSTYNEQFF	TGTGCCAGCAGCCAAGAGCCTTCCGGGACTAGCACGTACAATGAGCAGTTCTTC
.	TRBV27	.	TRBJ1-1	CASSWGSNTEAFF	TGTGCCAGCTCATGGGGCTCGAACACTGAAGCTTTCTTT
TRBD1	TRBV5-1	once	TRBJ1-2	CASSLAGQGVSYGYTF	TGCGCCAGCAGCTTGGCCGGACAGGGGGTAAGCTATGGCTACACCTTC
TRBD1	TRBV5-4	.	TRBJ1-1	CASSLAPGQTNTEAFF	TGTGCCAGCAGCTTGGCCCCGGGACAGACGAACACTGAAGCTTTCTTT
.	TRBV5-1	once	TRBJ1-1	CASSLGGGGRSFGAFF	TGCGCCAGCAGCTTGGGGGGTGGAGGCCGCTCTTTTGGAGCTTTCTTT
TRBD1	TRBV25-1	.	TRBJ2-1	CASRPGTGERNEQFF	TGTGCCAGCAGGCCCGGGACAGGGGAAAGAAATGAGCAGTTCTTC
.	TRBV4-1	.	TRBJ1-1	CASSHQGNANTEAFF	TGCGCCAGCAGCCACCAGGGGAATGCGAACACTGAAGCTTTCTTT
.	TRBV6-5	.	TRBJ1-1	CASSYSIRRGTEAFF	TGTGCCAGCAGTTACTCGATCCGCCGGGGAACTGAAGCTTTCTTT
TRBD1	TRBV29-1	.	TRBJ2-7	CSVHRGRGEQYF	TGCAGCGTCCACAGGGGAAGGGGCGAGCAGTACTTC
TRBD2	TRBV30	.	TRBJ2-1	CAWIASGRANEQFF	TGTGCCTGGATCGCCAGCGGGAGGGCCAATGAGCAGTTCTTC
TRBD2	TRBV10-1	few	TRBJ2-7	CASSPGLAVYEQYF	TGCGCCAGCAGCCCGGGACTAGCGGTTTACGAGCAGTACTTC
TRBD2	TRBV11-3	.	TRBJ2-4	CASSAWIEREGKNIQYF	TGTGCCAGCAGCGCCTGGATCGAGCGGGAGGGAAAAAACATTCAGTACTTC
.	TRBV6-5	.	TRBJ1-1	CASIGGGTEAFF	TGTGCCAGCATAGGTGGGGGGACTGAAGCTTTCTTT
.	TRBV27	.	TRBJ1-5	CASSLQGVNQPQHF	TGTGCCAGCAGTTTACAAGGGGTCAATCAGCCCCAGCATTTT
.	TRBV10-3	.	TRBJ1-4	CAISDSVDEKLFF	TGTGCCATCAGTGATTCGGTGGATGAAAAACTGTTTTTT
TRBD1	TRBV30	.	TRBJ1-2	CAWSVQGRASGYTF	TGTGCCTGGAGTGTACAGGGGCGAGCAAGCGGCTACACCTTC
TRBD1	TRBV5-1	.	TRBJ1-5	CASSLEGAEGQPQHF	TGCGCCAGCAGCTTGGAGGGGGCTGAGGGTCAGCCCCAGCATTTT
TRBD2	TRBV6-1	.	TRBJ2-3	CASRSSGATQYF	TGTGCCAGCAGGAGTAGCGGGGCTACGCAGTATTTT
.	TRBV28	few	TRBJ1-3	CASNADSSTIYF	TGTGCCAGCAATGCGGACAGTTCTACCATATATTTT
TRBD2	TRBV25-1	.	TRBJ2-5	CASSESTSSQETQYF	TGTGCCAGCAGTGAATCGACTAGCTCGCAAGAGACCCAGTACTTC
.	TRBV6-1	.	TRBJ2-1	CASSEGAGAPDEQFF	TGTGCCAGCAGTGAAGGGGCGGGCGCCCCGGATGAGCAGTTCTTC
TRBD1	TRBV6-1	.	TRBJ1-2	CASSSETGHYGYTF	TGTGCCAGCAGCTCAGAGACAGGGCACTATGGCTACACCTTC
.	TRBV30	.	TRBJ1-6	CAWSVLISNSPLHF	TGTGCCTGGAGTGTACTAATTTCGAATTCACCCCTCCACTTT
TRBD1	TRBV25-1	.	TRBJ1-2	CASSNLTGVGYTF	TGTGCCAGCAGTAACCTGACAGGGGTCGGCTACACCTTC
.	TRBV27	.	TRBJ1-6	CASSLAGSPSLHF	TGTGCCAGCAGTTTGGCAGGCTCTCCTTCCCTCCACTTT
.	TRBV27	once	TRBJ2-7	CASSYLSEQYF	TGTGCCAGCAGTTATCTGAGCGAGCAGTACTTC
.	TRBV6-1	.	TRBJ1-6	CASSEALWGLNSPLHF	TGTGCCAGCAGTGAAGCGCTTTGGGGGCTTAATTCACCCCTCCACTTT
TRBD1	TRBV27	once	TRBJ1-1	CATQDRGINEAFF	TGTGCCACCCAGGACAGGGGAATAAATGAAGCTTTCTTT
.	TRBV11-2	.	TRBJ1-1	CASNPILSVPNTEAFF	TGTGCCAGCAACCCGATTCTAAGCGTACCGAACACTGAAGCTTTCTTT
.	TRBV5-5	.	TRBJ2-2	CASSLGESTGELFF	TGTGCCAGCAGCTTGGGGGAGAGCACCGGGGAGCTGTTTTTT